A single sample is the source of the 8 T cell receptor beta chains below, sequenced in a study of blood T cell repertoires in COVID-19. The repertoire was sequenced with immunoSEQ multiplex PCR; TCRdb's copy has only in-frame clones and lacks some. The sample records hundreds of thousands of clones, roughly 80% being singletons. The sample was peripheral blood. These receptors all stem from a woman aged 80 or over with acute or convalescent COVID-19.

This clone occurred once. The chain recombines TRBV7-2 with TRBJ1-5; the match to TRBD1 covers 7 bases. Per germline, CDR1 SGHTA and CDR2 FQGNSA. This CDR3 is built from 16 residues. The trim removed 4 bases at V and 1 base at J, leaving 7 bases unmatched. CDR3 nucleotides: TGTGCCAGCAGCTCGAGAGGGGGCGCGAGCAATCAGCCCCAGCATTTT. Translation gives CASSSRGGASNQPQHF.

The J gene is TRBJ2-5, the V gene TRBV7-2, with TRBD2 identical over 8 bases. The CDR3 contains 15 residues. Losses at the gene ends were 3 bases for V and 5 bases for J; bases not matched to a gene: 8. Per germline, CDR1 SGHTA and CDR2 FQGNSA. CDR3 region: CASSFNRGGRETQYF. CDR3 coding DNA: TGTGCCAGCAGCTTTAATCGGGGGGGCCGCGAGACCCAGTACTTC.

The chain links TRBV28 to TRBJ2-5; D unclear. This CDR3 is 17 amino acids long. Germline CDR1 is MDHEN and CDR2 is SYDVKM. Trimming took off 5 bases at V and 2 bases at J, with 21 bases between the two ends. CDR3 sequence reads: CASSPPLWHIEQETQYF. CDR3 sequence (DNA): TGTGCCAGCAGTCCACCCCTTTGGCATATCGAACAAGAGACCCAGTACTTC.

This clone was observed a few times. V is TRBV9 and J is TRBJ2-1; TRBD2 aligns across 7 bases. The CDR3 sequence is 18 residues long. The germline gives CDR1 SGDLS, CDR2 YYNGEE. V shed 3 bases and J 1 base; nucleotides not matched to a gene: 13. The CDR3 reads CASSARPTSKESYNEQFF. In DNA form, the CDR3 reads TGTGCCAGCAGCGCCAGACCGACTAGCAAGGAATCCTACAATGAGCAGTTCTTC.

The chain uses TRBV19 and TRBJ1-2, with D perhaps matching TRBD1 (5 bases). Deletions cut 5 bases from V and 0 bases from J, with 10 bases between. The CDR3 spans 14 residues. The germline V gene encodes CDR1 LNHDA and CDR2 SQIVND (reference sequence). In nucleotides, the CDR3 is TGTGCCAGTAGTCCAGGGCCAGCTAACTATGGCTACACCTTC. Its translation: CASSPGPANYGYTF.

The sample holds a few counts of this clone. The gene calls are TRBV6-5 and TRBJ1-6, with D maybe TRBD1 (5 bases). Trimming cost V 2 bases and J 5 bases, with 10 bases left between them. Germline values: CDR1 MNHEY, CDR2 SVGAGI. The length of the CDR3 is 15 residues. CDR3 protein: CASSYGGSDNSPLHF. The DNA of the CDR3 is TGTGCCAGCAGTTACGGGGGGTCGGATAATTCACCCCTCCACTTT.

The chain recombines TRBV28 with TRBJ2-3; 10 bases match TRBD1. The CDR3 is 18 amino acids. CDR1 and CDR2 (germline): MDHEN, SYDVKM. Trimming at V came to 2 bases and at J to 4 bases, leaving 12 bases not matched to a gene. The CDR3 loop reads CASSLEGPGTGVADTQYF. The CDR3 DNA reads TGTGCCAGCAGTTTAGAAGGGCCCGGGACAGGGGTGGCAGATACGCAGTATTTT.

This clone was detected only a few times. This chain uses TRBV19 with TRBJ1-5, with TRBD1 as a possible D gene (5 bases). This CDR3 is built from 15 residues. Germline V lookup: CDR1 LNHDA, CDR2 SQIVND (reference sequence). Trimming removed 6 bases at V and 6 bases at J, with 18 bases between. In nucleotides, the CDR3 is TGTGCCAGTAGCTTTCGGGGGGATCGGATTCAGCCCCAGCATTTT. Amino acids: CASSFRGDRIQPQHF.